The clone carrying this TCR beta chain has at least ten counts. Its matching antigen is unknown. Per the germline V gene, CDR1 is KGHSH and CDR2 is LQKENI. This CDR3 spans 14 amino acids. V was shortened by 5 bases and J by 1 base, with 9 bases between the two germline ends. Patients were excluded for uncontrolled infection, other autoimmune disease, pregnancy or lactation. Based on clinical symptoms, serum thyroxine and TRAb, thyroid ultrasound and orbital computed tomography, diagnoses were reached. The sample belongs to a study of T cells in Graves' hyperthyroidism and ophthalmopathy. Study-level points and caveats: Peripheral blood also featured most of the thyroid clonotypes expanded above 0.001.

Authors of the study amplified TCR beta CDR3 regions from RNA transcripts. A first-round RT-PCR of the TCR CDR3 used the HTBI primer set. MiXCR, applied by TCRdb to the multiplex PCR reads, yields one record per CDR3 protein. The sample consists of about half a million distinct CDR3 sequences, about 16% of them appearing once. The clonotype originates from a woman aged 25 to 39 with Graves' ophthalmopathy. This rearrangement joins TRBV18 to TRBJ2-1, with no clear D. The specimen was blood. The CDR3 loop is CASSIMGSYNEQFF. The CDR3 region has the DNA TGTGCCAGCTCAATCATGGGGTCCTACAATGAGCAGTTCTTC. Based on the CDR3 plus reference TRBV18 and TRBJ2-1, the full variable domain is NAGVMQNPRHLVRRRGQEARLRCSPMKGHSHVYWYRQLPEEGLKFMVYLQKENIIDESGMPKERFSAEFPKEGPSILRIQQVVRGDSAAYFCASSIMGSYNEQFFGPGTRLTVL.